Shown below are 17 T cell receptor beta chains from a single sample sequenced in a study of T cells after yellow fever vaccination. TCRdb processed the 5' RACE reads anew with MiXCR; each CDR3 protein has one entry. The sample has tens of thousands of distinct CDR3 sequences; 6% to 7.5% are singletons. Sequenced here: CD8+ T cells sorted from PBMCs, sampled 15 days after the yellow fever booster vaccination. These TCRs come from a man in his thirties or forties who received the YFV17D yellow fever vaccine.

This clonotype came up many times. This chain uses TRBV24-1 with TRBJ1-1, with D possibly matching TRBD1 (5 bases). Germline CDR1 reads KGHDR; CDR2 reads SFDVKD. This CDR3 spans 12 amino acids. Trimming took 3 bases from V and 9 from J, leaving 10 bases between them. In nucleotides, the CDR3 is TGTGCCACCAGTGATGGGGGGATTCAAGCTTTCTTT. It specifies CATSDGGIQAFF.

Ten or more counts support this clonotype. V is TRBV7-6 and J is TRBJ2-7, with D possibly matching TRBD2 (6 bases). V was trimmed by 0 bases and J by 3 bases, leaving 15 bases between them. The CDR3 has 16 residues. CDR1 SGHVS and CDR2 FNYEAQ come from the germline V gene. CDR3 region: CASSLAGRGSGYEQYF. The CDR3 DNA is TGTGCCAGCAGCTTAGCGGGTCGGGGGTCCGGCTACGAGCAGTACTTC.

This clonotype has ten or more counts. V gene TRBV24-1 combines with J gene TRBJ2-1; TRBD1 matches at 8 bases. Unmatched junction bases numbered 6, after V lost 4 bases and J lost 8 bases. The CDR3 covers 14 residues. Germline V lookup: CDR1 KGHDR, CDR2 SFDVKD. The CDR3 sequence is CATSDSDRVHEQFF. CDR3 nucleotide sequence: TGTGCCACCAGTGACTCGGACAGGGTACATGAGCAGTTCTTC.

This clonotype appeared many times. The V gene is TRBV6-1, the J gene TRBJ2-2, with 7 bases identical to TRBD2. The CDR3 is 14 amino acids. CDR1 is MNHNS and CDR2 is SASEGT in the germline V gene. With 7 bases clipped from V and 3 bases from J, the junction kept 5 bases outside the gene matches. CDR3 region: CASKRGRDTGELFF. CDR3 DNA: TGTGCCAGCAAACGGGGGAGGGACACCGGGGAGCTGTTTTTT.

There are many counts of this clonotype. The genes are TRBV27 and TRBJ1-6; D ambiguous. Between the trimmed V and J ends, which lost 0 bases and 0 bases, there was a span of 9 bases. Germline CDR1 and CDR2: MNHEY and SMNVEV (reference sequence). This CDR3 comprises 17 residues. CDR3 residues: CASSLSTESSYNSPLHF. The CDR3 coding sequence is TGTGCCAGCAGTTTATCGACTGAAAGCTCCTATAATTCACCCCTCCACTTT.

This clonotype was picked up many times. V and J are TRBV9 and TRBJ2-1; TRBD2 aligns across 15 bases. Trimming cost V 0 bases and J 7 bases; bases outside gene matches: 5. Per germline, CDR1 SGDLS and CDR2 YYNGEE. This CDR3 comprises 17 residues. The CDR3 DNA follows: TGTGCCAGCAGCGTAGCCGGACTAGCGGGAGGGTGGAATGAGCAGTTCTTC. It translates to CASSVAGLAGGWNEQFF.

Ten or more counts support this clonotype. The CDR3 bases are TGTGCCAGCAGTCTAGGACTAGCGGGTCGTAGGGAGCAGTACTTC. Translation gives CASSLGLAGRREQYF. This sequence joins TRBV28 and TRBJ2-7; 11 nucleotides match TRBD2. V shed 5 bases, J shed 7 bases, and the junction held 10 bases outside the gene matches. The CDR3 extends over 15 amino acids. CDR1 and CDR2 from the germline V gene are MDHEN and SYDVKM.

This clonotype was detected many times. The chain combines TRBV5-1 with TRBJ2-6, with D unresolved. Trimming shortened V by 5 bases and J by 0 bases, and 9 bases separated the two germline ends. Germline V CDR1 and CDR2: SGHRS, YFSETQ. CDR3 length: 15 amino acids. The CDR3 spells CASSSAVSGANVLTF. CDR3 coding DNA: TGCGCCAGCAGTTCCGCAGTCTCTGGGGCCAACGTCCTGACTTTC.

This clonotype occurred many times. The chain carries TRBV27 and TRBJ2-7, with D possibly being TRBD1 (6 bases). The CDR3 has 17 amino acids. The V end was cut by 5 bases, the J end by 3 bases, with 23 bases between. Germline V gene sequence: CDR1 MNHEY, CDR2 SMNVEV (reference sequence). CDR3 sequence: CASSTGVLQGSFYEQYF. CDR3 coding DNA: TGTGCCAGCAGTACGGGCGTCCTACAGGGCTCATTCTACGAGCAGTACTTC.

In the case of this clonotype: One base away lies a much larger clone, so this may be a sequencing read error. J is TRBJ2-1 and V is TRBV5-1, with 11 bases matching TRBD2. The CDR3 extends over 15 amino acids. CDR1 SGHRS and CDR2 YFSETQ come from the germline V gene. The chain's CDR3 is CTSSLATSGRNEQFF. The CDR3 DNA reads TGCACCAGCAGCTTGGCTACTAGCGGGAGAAATGAGCAGTTCTTC.

In its sample, this clonotype was seen many times. The rearrangement links TRBV7-6 to TRBJ2-2; D possibly corresponds to TRBD2 (6 bases). The CDR3 is 15 amino acids. The V gene's germline CDR1 is SGHVS and CDR2 FNYEAQ. V was clipped by 7 bases and J by 1 base, with 13 bases between them. The CDR3 DNA is TGTGCCAGCATCCCGGGGGTGCAGAACACCGGGGAGCTGTTTTTT. It yields the protein CASIPGVQNTGELFF.

The sample holds many counts of this clonotype. The gene calls are TRBV7-3 and TRBJ2-7, with 14 bases fitting TRBD2. The V gene's germline CDR1 is SGHTA and CDR2 FQGTGA. The length of the CDR3 is 14 residues. V shed 5 bases and J 7 bases; nucleotides not matched to a gene: 4. The CDR3: CASSKTSGRDEQYF. CDR3 DNA sequence: TGTGCCAGCAGCAAGACTAGCGGGAGGGATGAGCAGTACTTC.

This clonotype was seen at least ten times. The J gene is TRBJ2-1, the V gene TRBV5-1; unclear D gene. The germline V and J ends were trimmed by 4 bases and 7 bases, with 18 bases remaining between them. The germline V gene has CDR1 SGHRS and CDR2 YFSETQ. The CDR3 has 15 amino acids. CDR3 in DNA: TGCGCCAGCAGCCTTCCCCTGGCGATAGCAAATGAGCAGTTCTTC. This gives the protein CASSLPLAIANEQFF.

This clonotype has a count of ten or more. This chain connects TRBV15 to TRBJ2-1, with D possibly being TRBD2 (6 bases). This CDR3 is built from 15 residues. The V end was cut by 1 base, the J end by 3 bases, with 10 bases between. Germline V gene sequence: CDR1 LNHNV, CDR2 YYDKDF (reference sequence). The CDR3 here is CATSRAGEGYNEQFF. DNA for the CDR3: TGTGCCACCAGCAGAGCGGGAGAGGGCTACAATGAGCAGTTCTTC.

The table lists this clonotype with a few counts. The V call is TRBV5-4, the J call TRBJ2-5; D might be TRBD2 (6 bases). This CDR3 is built from 13 residues. Germline V gene lookup returns CDR1 SGHNT and CDR2 YYREEE (reference sequence). With 1 base removed from V and 3 bases from J, the gap between germline ends came to 7 bases. CDR3 nucleotides: TGTGCCAGCAGCTTGCCGGGAGAAGAGACCCAGTACTTC. Amino acid sequence: CASSLPGEETQYF.

This clonotype was observed at least ten times. The chain recombines TRBV6-5 with TRBJ2-1, with 11 nucleotides matching TRBD2. The CDR3 totals 17 residues. Germline assignment: CDR1 MNHEY and CDR2 SVGAGI. V dropped 4 bases and J dropped 1; count of bases not matched to a gene: 6. The CDR3 reads CASSSGLAGGSYNEQFF. The CDR3 DNA is TGTGCCAGCAGTTCGGGTCTAGCGGGAGGATCCTACAATGAGCAGTTCTTC.

This clonotype occurred many times. V and J are TRBV20-1 and TRBJ2-2; D perhaps matches TRBD1 (6 bases). The germline V gene encodes CDR1 DFQATT and CDR2 SNEGSKA (reference sequence). This CDR3 is built from 12 residues. Deletions cut 5 bases from V and 8 bases from J, with 12 bases between. DNA for the CDR3: TGCAGTGCTGGGGGCGCTTGGGGGGAGCTGTTTTTT. Its translation: CSAGGAWGELFF.